This TCR beta chain appears in the sequencing data of a study of blood T cell repertoires in COVID-19. Study overall: Acute and convalescent COVID-19 specimens originated in the United States, Italy and Spain. Sample material is recorded as cDNA or gDNA derived from T cells, B-cell-depleted T cells, or PBMCs.

In the study's own analysis: By means of reference gene primer amplification, nucleated cell counts were estimated. Method: immunoSEQ multiplex PCR; TCRdb's copy keeps in-frame clones and lacks some. V and J calls and clone size are copied from that table; D and trimming were computed from the DNA. The table has about 280,000 clones, roughly 85% seen once. Only one count was recorded for this clone. The length of the CDR3 is 14 residues. CDR1 LNHDA and CDR2 SQIVND come from the germline V gene (reference sequence). The V and J ends lost 3 bases and 6 bases respectively, with 11 bases between them. This clonotype was obtained from a woman aged 25 to 39 with active or convalescent COVID-19. Sequenced input: peripheral blood. The chain is built from TRBV19 and TRBJ1-4; weak D call: TRBD1 (5 bases). The CDR3 DNA follows: TGTGCCAGTAGTATGGGCCAGGGCCATGAAAAACTGTTTTTT. Translated: CASSMGQGHEKLFF.